This entry lists 17 T cell receptor beta chains sequenced from one sample in a study of regulatory T cells in long-lasting Graves disease. Library construction for TCR beta used iRepertoire HTBI primers and Arm-PCR of CDR3 regions. TCRdb reanalysed the multiplex PCR reads using MiXCR and keeps one entry per CDR3 protein. The repertoire includes 350,000 to 450,000 distinct CDR3 sequences, around 23% of them detected once, and 25% to 30% sits in the top ten. Indicated time point: persistent/refractory GD, antithyroid drugs over 5 years with positive TRAb. RNA isolated from PBMCs was used to make the TCR library. Sample: peripheral blood mononuclear cells (PBMCs), taken when the disease was refractory, from a patient treated with antithyroid drugs. Receptors originate from a woman in her thirties or forties with Graves disease.

The count of this clonotype is one. The J gene is TRBJ2-3, the V gene TRBV6-1; 7 bases are shared with TRBD2. The CDR3 covers 15 residues. Germline V gene sequence: CDR1 MNHNS, CDR2 SASEGT. Trimming removed 6 bases from V and 6 bases from J; junction bases left unmatched: 12. CDR3 nucleotides: TGTGCCAGCAGCCCGTTGCGCGGGAGTATCGATACGCAGTATTTT. Amino acids: CASSPLRGSIDTQYF.

This clonotype came up many times. The chain joins TRBV20-1 to TRBJ2-5, with TRBD2 as a possible D gene (5 bases). Trimming took off 2 bases at V and 4 bases at J, with 14 bases between the two ends. Germline assignment: CDR1 DFQATT and CDR2 SNEGSKA (reference sequence). This CDR3 is built from 14 residues. In nucleotides, the CDR3 is TGCAGTGCTAGAACGAGAGGGAAGGGAGAGACCCAGTACTTC. Protein sequence: CSARTRGKGETQYF.

This clonotype occurred a few times. At one end, the junction sequence differs from germline, possibly due to a read error. The chain uses TRBV6-5 and TRBJ2-4; 15 bases fit TRBD2. Germline V gives CDR1 MNHEY, CDR2 SVGAGI. There are 20 residues in the CDR3. Here the CDR3 reads CANSYTGLAGGVLAKNIQYF. The CDR3 nucleotides read TGTGCCAACAGTTACACGGGACTAGCGGGGGGAGTCCTAGCCAAAAACATTCAGTACTTC.

In the case of this clonotype: The missing conserved phenylalanine or tryptophan at the end of this CDR3 makes a read error likely. The chain couples TRBV27 to TRBJ2-5; D is undetermined. Germline V gene data show CDR1 as MNHEY and CDR2 as SMNVEV (reference sequence). The CDR3 has 13 residues. Trimming removed 5 bases from V and 0 bases from J, with 7 bases in between. The CDR3, as DNA: TGTGCCAGCAGTCCACTGTACCAAGAGACCCAGTACCTC. It encodes CASSPLYQETQYL.

The V call is TRBV5-1, the J call TRBJ2-5; TRBD1 or TRBD2 may be the D gene (5 bases each). Germline lookup yields CDR1 SGHRS and CDR2 YFSETQ. The CDR3 has 14 residues. Between the trimmed V and J ends, which lost 4 bases and 1 base, there was a span of 11 bases. The CDR3 is CASSRDRPQETQYF. CDR3 nucleotide sequence: TGCGCCAGCAGCCGGGACCGCCCCCAAGAGACCCAGTACTTC.

This chain links TRBV10-3 with TRBJ2-5; D might be TRBD1 (5 bases). V lost 8 bases to trimming and J lost 5 bases, with 9 bases between them. This CDR3 comprises 11 residues. Germline values: CDR1 ENHRY, CDR2 SYGVKD. In nucleotides, the CDR3 is TGTGCCATCGGGGCCCTGGAGACCCAGTACTTC. Protein sequence: CAIGALETQYF.

This clonotype has a count of ten or more. The chain couples TRBV12-3 or TRBV12-4 to TRBJ2-2; 14 nucleotides align to TRBD2. Trimming at V came to 7 bases and at J to 6 bases, leaving 4 bases not matched to a gene. The CDR3 has 15 amino acids. This CDR3 reads CASTGLAGVAGELFF. CDR3 in DNA: TGTGCCAGCACGGGACTAGCGGGAGTCGCCGGGGAGCTGTTTTTT.

CDR3 region: CASSQVLMGGDIQYF. The CDR3 nucleotides read TGTGCCAGCAGCCAAGTCCTAATGGGGGGGGACATTCAGTACTTC. The chain has TRBV28 and TRBJ2-4; 7 bases fit TRBD2. Germline V gene lookup returns CDR1 MDHEN and CDR2 SYDVKM. This CDR3 is built from 15 residues. V gave up 6 bases and J gave up 8 bases; unmatched junction bases: 13.

This clonotype has at least ten counts. The chain combines TRBV6-1 with TRBJ2-7; 10 bases match TRBD2. This CDR3 spans 17 amino acids. J was trimmed by 2 bases and V by 2 bases; bases with no gene match: 9. In germline, CDR1 is MNHNS, CDR2 SASEGT. For the CDR3, the DNA is TGTGCCAGCAGTGAAACTCCTAGCGGGAGATGGACCTACGAGCAGTACTTC. Its translation: CASSETPSGRWTYEQYF.

The V gene is TRBV7-8, the J gene TRBJ2-1; possibly TRBD2 for D (6 bases). The CDR3 is 16 residues long. The germline CDR1 and CDR2 sequences are SGHVS and FQNEAQ. The V and J ends lost 3 bases and 10 bases respectively, with 22 bases between them. The CDR3 spells CASSFGVRGGSYEQFF. The CDR3 bases are TGTGCCAGCAGCTTTGGGGTCCGGGGAGGCTCCTACGAGCAGTTCTTC. Using reference TRBV7-8 and TRBJ2-1 for the parts outside the CDR3, the full variable domain is GAGVSQSPRYKVAKRGQDVALRCDPISGHVSLFWYQQALGQGPEFLTYFQNEAQLDKSGLPSDRFFAERPEGSVSTLKIQRTQQEDSAVYLCASSFGVRGGSYEQFFGPGTRLTVL.

This clonotype was observed a few times. J is TRBJ2-5 and V is TRBV4-1; no definite D call. Trimming removed 0 bases at V and 5 bases at J, with 16 bases between. The CDR3 spans 16 residues. Germline values: CDR1 MGHRA, CDR2 YSYEKL. The CDR3 here is CASSQDSTGREETQYF. The CDR3 bases are TGCGCCAGCAGCCAAGATTCGACGGGCCGCGAGGAGACCCAGTACTTC.

This rearrangement joins TRBV7-9 to TRBJ2-6; TRBD2 agrees at 7 bases. With V trimmed by 1 base and J by 2 bases, 8 bases remained unmatched. The CDR3 extends over 18 amino acids. Germline CDR1 is SEHNR and CDR2 is FQNEAQ (reference sequence). The CDR3: CASSLGGGSSPGANVLTF. In DNA, the CDR3 is TGTGCCAGCAGCTTAGGAGGCGGGAGCTCCCCTGGGGCCAACGTCCTGACTTTC.

This clonotype has more than one count but fewer than ten. The rearrangement joins TRBV20-1 to TRBJ2-2, with a tentative D call TRBD2 (6 bases). The V and J ends lost 0 bases and 5 bases respectively, with 10 bases between them. The CDR3 runs 14 residues. Germline lookup yields CDR1 DFQATT and CDR2 SNEGSKA (reference sequence). The CDR3 spells CSARDGGWTGELFF. CDR3 in DNA: TGCAGTGCTAGAGACGGGGGATGGACCGGGGAGCTGTTTTTT.

The table lists this clonotype with many counts. This sequence joins TRBV28 and TRBJ2-2; a possible D gene is TRBD2 (6 bases). This CDR3 has 16 residues. Germline CDR1 MDHEN, CDR2 SYDVKM. V lost 5 bases and J lost 2, with 15 bases in between. The CDR3 is CASSRSGRGNTGELFF. CDR3 sequence (DNA): TGTGCCAGCAGTCGATCCGGGAGAGGTAACACCGGGGAGCTGTTTTTT.

The chain has TRBV19 and TRBJ2-5, with D perhaps TRBD1 (6 bases). CDR1 and CDR2 from the germline V gene are LNHDA and SQIVND (reference sequence). This CDR3 is 16 amino acids long. V lost 3 bases to trimming and J lost 1 base, with 15 bases between them. As DNA, the CDR3 is TGTGCCAGTAGTATTCTAAGGGACATGCCCCAAGAGACCCAGTACTTC. Its protein is CASSILRDMPQETQYF.

V usage is TRBV30 and J usage is TRBJ1-5; TRBD1 matches 7 bases. Germline CDR1 is GTSNPN and CDR2 is SVGIG (reference sequence). J was trimmed by 6 bases and V by 0 bases; bases with no gene match: 5. This CDR3 comprises 14 residues. CDR3 DNA sequence: TGTGCCTGGAGTGTCAGGGGGGCGGGTCAGCCCCAGCATTTT. This translates into CAWSVRGAGQPQHF.

As for this clonotype: A much larger clone differs by one base, so this may be a read error. The chain uses TRBV25-1 and TRBJ2-2; no firm D call. This CDR3 contains 11 residues. Germline loops: CDR1 MGHDK, CDR2 SYGVNS. Trimming shortened V by 7 bases and J by 2 bases, and 2 bases separated the two germline ends. The CDR3 reads CASINTGELFF. DNA for the CDR3: TGTGCCAGCATTAACACCGGGGAGCTGTTTTTT.